These 30 T cell receptor beta chains originate from one sample sequenced in a study of patients and donors after allogeneic stem cell transplantation (TCRdb year 2020). The library relied on RT-PCR. TCRdb lists the instrument as NextSeq 550. TCRdb passed the public sequencing reads through fastp at Q25 and MiXCR, retaining productive beta sequences. Rows with a matching CDR3 protein are joined into one entry that keeps the most common DNA and genes. This sample gives about 90,000 distinct CDR3 sequences in total; approximately 49% of them show up just once. 60% to 65% of the sample goes to the ten largest clones. Sequencing was carried out using blood, either unsorted or a sorted T cell fraction (not recorded which). Receptor source: a human donor who was either an allogeneic HSCT recipient or a stem cell or donor lymphocyte infusion donor (not recorded which). It is not recorded whose cells these are; they may come from a transplant donor.

The gene calls are TRBV28 and TRBJ2-1; D unclear. The V end lost 6 bases, the J end lost 0 bases, and 9 bases lay between the germline ends. Germline V gives CDR1 MDHEN, CDR2 SYDVKM. The CDR3 consists of 14 residues. The CDR3 protein is CASSPPNSYNEQFF. CDR3 coding DNA: TGTGCCAGCAGCCCGCCGAACTCCTACAATGAGCAGTTCTTC.

This sequence joins TRBV4-1 and TRBJ2-4, with D unresolved. This CDR3 has 16 residues. Trimming took off 0 bases at V and 7 bases at J, with 16 bases between the two ends. Germline V CDR1 and CDR2: MGHRA, YSYEKL. CDR3 loop: CASSQESTGRRNIQYF. Here the CDR3 DNA reads TGCGCCAGCAGCCAAGAGTCTACCGGACGCAGGAACATTCAGTACTTC.

J is TRBJ1-5 and V is TRBV7-2, with a possible D match to TRBD1 (6 bases). This CDR3 has 15 residues. CDR1 SGHTA and CDR2 FQGNSA come from the germline V gene. Trimming cost V 0 bases and J 7 bases, with 13 bases left between them. CDR3 in DNA: TGTGCCAGCAGCTTAGCAGGCAGGGGTGGGCAGCCCCAGCATTTT. The encoded protein is CASSLAGRGGQPQHF.

The chain combines TRBV12-3 or TRBV12-4 with TRBJ2-5, with 9 nucleotides matching TRBD1. The V and J ends lost 2 bases and 5 bases, in that order; junction bases with no gene match: 6. CDR3 length: 15 amino acids. CDR3 sequence reads: CASSLFGDRVETQYF. In nucleotides, the CDR3 is TGTGCCAGCAGTTTATTTGGGGACAGGGTCGAGACCCAGTACTTC.

This clonotype was recorded only once. The chain joins TRBV20-1 to TRBJ2-1, with D tentatively TRBD1 (5 bases). V shed 2 bases and J shed 7 bases, with 9 bases lying between them. From germline, CDR1 is DFQATT and CDR2 SNEGSKA (reference sequence). The CDR3 is 12 amino acids. For the CDR3, the DNA is TGCAGTGCTAGAAAGGGGCCAAATGAGCAGTTCTTC. Its translation is CSARKGPNEQFF.

The CDR3 DNA follows: TGTGCCAGCAGCAGGTCCAGACAGGGCGAAGCTTTCTTT. It yields the protein CASSRSRQGEAFF. The chain is built from TRBV7-3 and TRBJ1-1, with 7 bases matching TRBD1. Unmatched junction bases numbered 8, after V lost 5 bases and J lost 8 bases. The V gene's germline CDR1 is SGHTA and CDR2 FQGTGA. This CDR3 region has 13 residues.

J is TRBJ1-5 and V is TRBV2; no reliable D call. CDR1 is SNHLY and CDR2 is FYNNEI in the germline V gene. CDR3 size: 13 residues. V was trimmed by 8 bases and J by 3 bases, leaving 11 bases between them. The CDR3 here is CASLPEHNQPQHF. In DNA, the CDR3 is TGTGCCAGCCTACCCGAACACAATCAGCCCCAGCATTTT.

This clonotype has more than one count but fewer than ten. The chain is built from TRBV12-3 or TRBV12-4 and TRBJ1-6, with D uncertain. The V end lost 6 bases, the J end lost 7 bases, and 13 bases lay between the germline ends. CDR3 size: 14 residues. This CDR3 reads CASRQQNKNSPLHF. CDR3 nucleotide sequence: TGTGCCAGCAGACAGCAAAACAAAAATTCACCCCTCCACTTT.

The chain couples TRBV27 to TRBJ1-5; D gene ambiguous. Between the trimmed V and J ends, which lost 5 bases and 0 bases, there was a span of 5 bases. The germline V gene has CDR1 MNHEY and CDR2 SMNVEV (reference sequence). The CDR3 length is 13 residues. The CDR3 DNA follows: TGTGCCAGCAGTATCGGTAGCAATCAGCCCCAGCATTTT. Its translation is CASSIGSNQPQHF.

This CDR3 is CSVGGTETYNEQFF. The CDR3 region has the DNA TGCAGCGTTGGTGGGACAGAGACCTACAATGAGCAGTTCTTC. The gene calls are TRBV29-1 and TRBJ2-1; 7 nucleotides align to TRBD1. This CDR3 spans 14 amino acids. V dropped 4 bases and J dropped 2; count of bases not matched to a gene: 5. Per the germline V gene, CDR1 is SQVTM and CDR2 is ANQGSEA.

This rearrangement joins TRBV4-3 to TRBJ2-2; D remains ambiguous. Trimming removed 1 base at V and 5 bases at J, with 5 bases between. Germline V gives CDR1 LGHNA, CDR2 YSLEER. CDR3 length: 13 amino acids. CDR3 amino acids: CASSQVLTGELFF. CDR3 bases: TGCGCCAGCAGCCAAGTACTTACCGGGGAGCTGTTTTTT.

This rearrangement joins TRBV29-1 to TRBJ1-5, with D maybe TRBD1 (5 bases). Germline loops: CDR1 SQVTM, CDR2 ANQGSEA. V lost 1 base and J lost 7, with 8 bases in between. This CDR3 region has 12 residues. For the CDR3, the DNA is TGCAGCGTTGAAGGTGGGACGCAGCCCCAGCATTTT. Translated, it gives CSVEGGTQPQHF.

This clonotype has a handful of counts. This chain links TRBV5-1 with TRBJ1-4; D is perhaps TRBD1 (5 bases). The V end lost 6 bases, the J end lost 8 bases, and 23 bases lay between the germline ends. The V gene's germline CDR1 is SGHRS and CDR2 YFSETQ. The CDR3 has 16 amino acids. The CDR3 region is CASTSGTQINGEKLFF. For the CDR3, the DNA is TGCGCCAGCACTTCCGGGACGCAAATTAATGGGGAAAAACTGTTTTTT.

The CDR3 nucleotides read TGTGCCAGCAGCGTAGAGGCGGGAAGGGAGACCCAGTACTTC. Translating it yields CASSVEAGRETQYF. The chain has TRBV9 and TRBJ2-5; D possibly corresponds to TRBD2 (6 bases). Trimming took off 0 bases at V and 5 bases at J, with 11 bases between the two ends. This CDR3 spans 14 amino acids. Germline-derived CDR1 and CDR2 are SGDLS and YYNGEE.

The chain employs TRBV20-1 and TRBJ1-6; 7 bases are shared with TRBD1. The CDR3 runs to 16 residues. Germline CDR1 DFQATT, CDR2 SNEGSKA (reference sequence). Trimming cost V 2 bases and J 5 bases; bases outside gene matches: 9. The DNA of the CDR3 is TGCAGTGCTAGACGTACAGGGGACTGGGATAATTCACCCCTCCACTTT. The encoded protein is CSARRTGDWDNSPLHF.

Here the CDR3 reads CASSYSGGLNTEAFF. The DNA of the CDR3 is TGTGCCAGCAGTTACTCGGGGGGGCTGAACACTGAAGCTTTCTTT. The chain recombines TRBV6-2 or TRBV6-3 with TRBJ1-1; tentatively, D is TRBD1 (6 bases). The CDR3 length is 15 residues. The V gene lost 0 bases and the J gene lost 0 bases, with 8 bases spanning the gap. Germline V gene sequence: CDR1 MNHEY, CDR2 SVGEGT.

There are a few counts of this clonotype. J is TRBJ1-5 and V is TRBV7-9; 8 nucleotides align to TRBD1. Germline-derived CDR1 and CDR2 are SEHNR and FQNEAQ (reference sequence). V dropped 4 bases and J dropped 7; count of bases not matched to a gene: 6. This CDR3 comprises 14 residues. CDR3 region: CASSWTGRGQPQHF. In DNA, the CDR3 is TGTGCCAGCAGCTGGACAGGGCGTGGGCAGCCCCAGCATTTT.

This sequence joins TRBV19 and TRBJ1-1; D is undetermined. The CDR3 loop spans 15 amino acids. The V end lost 5 bases, the J end lost 0 bases, and 13 bases lay between the germline ends. CDR1 and CDR2 from the germline V gene are LNHDA and SQIVND (reference sequence). CDR3 residues: CASSAPRMMNTEAFF. The CDR3 DNA follows: TGTGCCAGTAGTGCCCCCCGGATGATGAACACTGAAGCTTTCTTT.

This sequence joins TRBV28 and TRBJ1-5; 7 bases match TRBD1. V shed 6 bases and J 0 bases; nucleotides not matched to a gene: 8. CDR3 length: 16 residues. Germline loops: CDR1 MDHEN, CDR2 SYDVKM. CDR3: CASRGQFGVSNQPQHF. In DNA form, the CDR3 reads TGTGCCAGCAGGGGACAGTTTGGGGTTAGCAATCAGCCCCAGCATTTT. Using reference TRBV28 and TRBJ1-5 for the parts outside the CDR3, the full variable domain is DVKVTQSSRYLVKRTGEKVFLECVQDMDHENMFWYRQDPGLGLRLIYFSYDVKMKEKGDIPEGYSVSREKKERFSLILESASTNQTSMYLCASRGQFGVSNQPQHFGDGTRLSIL.

The chain is built from TRBV29-1 and TRBJ1-2, with a tentative D call TRBD1 (6 bases). Per the germline V gene, CDR1 is SQVTM and CDR2 is ANQGSEA. V lost 7 bases, J lost 4 bases, and 19 bases lay in between. The CDR3 loop spans 14 amino acids. The CDR3: CSGDPTTGGYGYTF. The DNA of the CDR3 is TGCAGCGGGGACCCCACGACAGGCGGCTATGGCTACACCTTC.

This clonotype has only a few counts. This chain uses TRBV20-1 with TRBJ1-1; TRBD1 matches at 7 bases. The trim removed 3 bases at V and 0 bases at J, leaving 4 bases unmatched. Germline V gene data show CDR1 as DFQATT and CDR2 as SNEGSKA (reference sequence). The CDR3 spans 14 residues. The CDR3 spells CSASRQGVNTEAFF. CDR3 coding DNA: TGCAGTGCTAGTCGACAGGGAGTGAACACTGAAGCTTTCTTT.

This clonotype has only one observation. The chain couples TRBV4-3 to TRBJ1-4; D is possibly TRBD1 (6 bases). CDR3 length: 16 amino acids. V lost 0 bases and J 4 bases, leaving 12 bases between the germline ends. From germline, CDR1 is LGHNA and CDR2 YSLEER. The CDR3 here is CASSQDGSGDNEKLFF. The CDR3 region has the DNA TGCGCCAGCAGCCAAGATGGGTCAGGGGATAATGAAAAACTGTTTTTT.

The chain employs TRBV29-1 and TRBJ2-2; no clear D. Germline V gene data show CDR1 as SQVTM and CDR2 as ANQGSEA. V lost 3 bases to trimming and J lost 4 bases, with 6 bases between them. This CDR3 has 12 amino acids. This chain's CDR3 is CSVELGTGELFF. In DNA, the CDR3 is TGCAGCGTTGAGCTGGGCACCGGGGAGCTGTTTTTT.

In DNA, the CDR3 is TGTGCCAGCAATTATCGGCAGGGGAACACTGAAGCTTTCTTT. This gives the protein CASNYRQGNTEAFF. The chain is built from TRBV3-1 and TRBJ1-1; tentatively, D is TRBD1 (5 bases). Germline V gene lookup returns CDR1 LGHDT and CDR2 YNNKEL (reference sequence). CDR3 length equals 14 residues. Trimming took 7 bases from V and 1 from J, leaving 13 bases between them.

This clonotype was counted only a few times. V usage is TRBV10-3 and J usage is TRBJ1-2; no reliable D call. The CDR3 contains 12 residues. Trimming cost V 11 bases and J 3 bases, with 13 bases left between them. Germline values: CDR1 ENHRY, CDR2 SYGVKD. CDR3 nucleotide sequence: TGTGCCGTACCACTGAGGGACTATGGCTACACCTTC. Translated: CAVPLRDYGYTF.

The CDR3 bases are TGTGCCAGCGGGACCGGGACAGGGAGCACCGGGGAGCTGTTTTTT. Its translation: CASGTGTGSTGELFF. This chain joins TRBV7-2 and TRBJ2-2; 9 bases are shared with TRBD1. Unmatched junction bases numbered 8, after V lost 8 bases and J lost 4 bases. The germline V gene encodes CDR1 SGHTA and CDR2 FQGNSA. CDR3 length: 15 residues.

This clonotype was detected only a few times. J is TRBJ1-6 and V is TRBV12-3 or TRBV12-4, with D possibly matching TRBD1 (5 bases). CDR3 size: 12 residues. Trimming cost V 5 bases and J 9 bases, with 8 bases left between them. In DNA, the CDR3 is TGTGCCAGCAGTGGACAACCTTCACCCCTCCACTTT. Its translation is CASSGQPSPLHF.

The chain uses TRBV4-3 and TRBJ1-6; the D is unclear. CDR3 length: 16 residues. Trimming pared 3 bases from V and 6 bases from J, leaving 15 bases between. Germline loops: CDR1 LGHNA, CDR2 YSLEER. The CDR3 region is CASSQSHGITNSPLHF. DNA for the CDR3: TGCGCCAGCAGCCAGTCGCACGGGATTACTAATTCACCCCTCCACTTT.

This clonotype was seen a single time. V usage is TRBV10-3 and J usage is TRBJ2-1; the D is unclear. Trimming stripped 4 bases from V and 9 bases from J, with 10 bases between. This CDR3 has 12 amino acids. Germline CDR1 ENHRY, CDR2 SYGVKD. The CDR3 is CAISVAGVEQFF. The CDR3 DNA sequence: TGTGCCATCAGTGTGGCAGGCGTTGAGCAGTTCTTC.

The V gene is TRBV29-1, the J gene TRBJ1-1, with D possibly being TRBD1 (6 bases). Germline V gene sequence: CDR1 SQVTM, CDR2 ANQGSEA. CDR3 length: 10 amino acids. V lost 7 bases and J 10 bases, leaving 13 bases between the germline ends. CDR3 DNA: TGCAGCGCGACAGGAGGGGTAGCTTTCTTT. Its translation: CSATGGVAFF.